This TCR beta chain was found in a study of OX40 agonist ivuxolimab in advanced cancers. The CDR3 has 14 residues. With 2 bases removed from V and 0 bases from J, the gap between germline ends came to 9 bases. The germline V gene has CDR1 SGHRS and CDR2 YFSETQ. This clone was seen just once. Antigen: not known. Other DNA sequences in the same sample also yield this CDR3. This table comes from immunoSEQ multiplex PCR, and its TCRdb copy is limited to in-frame clones, with some not included. Of 55,000 to 80,000 clones in the sample, approximately 89% were seen once. Overall study results and limits: Relatively little clonal expansion, among the lowest observed, appeared in partial responders at 0.1-3.0 mg/kg.

The chain carries TRBV5-1 and TRBJ2-7; D is unresolved. The receptor was derived from an adult with an advanced solid tumor such as melanoma, head and neck, liver or kidney cancer. The sequences come from CD4+ or CD8+ T cells sorted from blood, collected in a trial of the OX40 agonist ivuxolimab. The CDR3 DNA reads as TGCGCCAGCAGCTTAGGCAGCAGCTCCTACGAGCAGTACTTC. It encodes CASSLGSSSYEQYF.